One T cell receptor (beta chain) is described in this entry. Its cognate antigen has yet to be identified. Base-call qualities are not available, and no considerably larger clone is one nucleotide away. The sample is drawn from a study of OX40 agonist ivuxolimab in advanced cancers. At the level of the whole study: Ivuxolimab, which targeted the costimulatory receptor OX40 (CD134), was an agonistic, fully human IgG2 monoclonal antibody. Intravenous ivuxolimab was administered to patients every 2 weeks at six dose levels: 0.01, 0.1, 0.3, 1.5, 3 and 10 mg/kg. Of the approximately 54 dose-escalation patients, hepatocellular carcinoma was present in roughly 19, melanoma in roughly 15, renal cell carcinoma in 9 and head and neck cancer in 9. In the dose-escalation cohort, around 80% of patients were male, and the mean age was approximately 60 years with a range of roughly 20 to 85. Patients were allowed to have had prior anti-PD-1, anti-PD-L1 or anti-CTLA-4 therapy, and approximately 40% of the dose-escalation patients had previously received checkpoint inhibitors. Three dose-escalation patients achieved partial responses, one with hepatocellular carcinoma and two with cutaneous melanoma. Peripheral TCRbeta sequencing aimed to test whether ivuxolimab altered TCR sequence diversity and caused clonal T-cell expansion. The monotherapy dose-escalation portion (N of about 50 patients) of the phase I ivuxolimab trial is reported in the paper. The paper's findings and limits, for the study overall: After ivuxolimab, CD8+ T cells had more expanded clones than CD4+ T cells on average. At doses from 0.1 to 3.0 mg/kg, clonal expansion was seen in both CD4+ and CD8+ blood T cells between baseline and week 6. Which antigens the clonally expanded peripheral T cells were specific for was not determined. Low levels of normalized T-cell clonal expansion were also shown by some nonresponding patients. In the 0.1-3.0 mg/kg groups, partial responders had among the lowest normalized peripheral clonal expansion, particularly in CD8+ T cells.

The germline V and J ends show losses of 6 bases and 4 bases respectively, and no gene match explains 7 bases of the junction. CDR3 length: 14 amino acids, cysteine to phenylalanine. Of all the DNA, just the CDR3 is kept, 42 bases in frame from base 1. For CDR1 and CDR2, the germline V gene lists MNHNS and SASEGT. For sequencing of the TCRbeta CDR3 region, genomic DNA was extracted from the sorted cells. The immunoSEQ Assay was used for sequencing of TCRbeta CDR3 regions. The clones in this table, taken by TCRdb from immuneACCESS, are in-frame only. Not every clone is retained; where verified, under half of the shortfall comes from an unresolved V gene, and the cause of the rest is unknown. Across this sample there are 60,000 or so clones, with roughly 88% seen only once. The ten top clones hold 2.6% of the sample. Patients with autoimmune disease history or receiving systemic immunosuppression were excluded from the trial. Peripheral blood for TCR sequencing was drawn from every dose cohort at baseline, at cycle 4 day 1 and at cycle 7 day 1. Samples came from an open-label, multicenter, first-in-human phase I dose-escalation trial of ivuxolimab. Adults with locally advanced or metastatic head and neck squamous cell, hepatocellular, melanoma or renal cell carcinoma were enrolled in the trial. CD4+ and CD8+ T cells were sorted separately from peripheral blood before TCR sequencing.

Specimen: CD4+ or CD8+ T cells sorted from blood, collected in a trial of the OX40 agonist ivuxolimab. The chain is made from TRBV6-1 and TRBJ1-2, with 8 bases matching TRBD1. This receptor was identified in an adult with an advanced solid tumor such as melanoma, head and neck, liver or kidney cancer. The CDR3 region: CASSLQGASYGYTF. The nucleotides read TGTGCCAGCAGCCTCCAGGGGGCGAGCTATGGCTACACCTTC.